Each of the 20 T cell receptor beta chains below was sequenced from the same sample in a study of control samples from healthy donors and cancer patients. Assay: immunoSEQ multiplex PCR; the TCRdb copy retains only in-frame clones and omits some. The data hold 150,000 or so clones, with 93% observed a single time. Sample: blood. These receptor sequences come from a man aged 18 to 35 in good health.

There are a few counts of this clone. This sequence joins TRBV29-1 and TRBJ2-2; 14 bases agree with TRBD2. CDR1 is SQVTM and CDR2 is ANQGSEA in the germline V gene. CDR3 length: 14 amino acids. The ends lost 7 bases at V and 5 bases at J; junction bases unmatched: 3. The CDR3 spells CSGRLAGGTGELFF. As DNA, the CDR3 is TGCAGCGGCCGACTAGCGGGGGGGACCGGGGAGCTGTTTTTT.

This clone showed up just once. This chain links TRBV2 with TRBJ2-5, with a possible D match to TRBD1 (6 bases). This CDR3 comprises 15 residues. V was pared by 6 bases and J by 1 base, with 15 bases between. Germline CDR1 is SNHLY and CDR2 is FYNNEI. CDR3 protein: CASRRFQDSQETQYF. CDR3 DNA sequence: TGTGCCAGCAGGAGGTTCCAGGACAGCCAAGAGACCCAGTACTTC.

The chain employs TRBV6-1 and TRBJ1-1, with 7 bases that match TRBD1. Trimming at V came to 1 base and at J to 0 bases, leaving 2 bases not matched to a gene. The CDR3 runs to 15 residues. Germline CDR1 is MNHNS and CDR2 is SASEGT. The CDR3 sequence is CASSEDRGMNTEAFF. CDR3 nucleotides: TGTGCCAGCAGTGAAGACAGGGGAATGAACACTGAAGCTTTCTTT.

This clone was seen just once. The J gene is TRBJ2-1, the V gene TRBV3-1 (or the pseudogene TRBV3-2); D tentatively reads TRBD1 or TRBD2 (7 bases each). The V end lost 1 base, the J end lost 8 bases, and 18 bases lay between the germline ends. In germline, CDR1 is LGHDT, CDR2 YNNKEL (reference sequence). The length of the CDR3 is 16 residues. The CDR3 loop is CASSQGVEGGGYEQFF. In DNA, the CDR3 is TGTGCCAGCAGCCAAGGAGTTGAGGGAGGGGGCTATGAGCAGTTCTTC.

This chain uses TRBV15 with TRBJ1-4, with D unresolved. Germline lookup yields CDR1 LNHNV and CDR2 YYDKDF (reference sequence). Trimming removed 3 bases from V and 5 bases from J, with 1 base in between. This CDR3 region has 11 residues. CDR3 DNA sequence: TGTGCCACCAGCAGGAATGAAAAACTGTTTTTT. Translated: CATSRNEKLFF. Filled out from reference TRBV15 and TRBJ1-4, the complete variable domain reads DAMVIQNPRYQVTQFGKPVTLSCSQTLNHNVMYWYQQKSSQAPKLLFHYYDKDFNNEADTPDNFQSRRPNTSFCFLDIRSPGLGDTAMYLCATSRNEKLFFGSGTQLSVL.

The CDR3 coding sequence is TGTGCCAGCAGCCTACGAGGGAACACTGAAGCTTTCTTT. This sequence encodes CASSLRGNTEAFF. The J gene is TRBJ1-1, the V gene TRBV9; the D is unclear. V lost 4 bases, J lost 1 base, and 8 bases lay in between. The CDR3 is 13 amino acids. CDR1 SGDLS and CDR2 YYNGEE come from the germline V gene.

The chain uses TRBV4-3 and TRBJ2-7, with a tentative D call TRBD1 (5 bases). The germline V gene has CDR1 LGHNA and CDR2 YSLEER. This CDR3 has 14 residues. Trimming left V 3 bases short and J 0 bases short, with 9 bases between. The CDR3 sequence: CASSHRQSSYEQYF. Here the CDR3 DNA reads TGCGCCAGCAGCCATAGACAGAGCTCCTACGAGCAGTACTTC.

V gene TRBV11-2 combines with J gene TRBJ2-1; TRBD2 might be the D (5 bases). The V end was cut by 0 bases, the J end by 10 bases, with 10 bases between. There are 13 residues in the CDR3. The germline V gene has CDR1 SGHAT and CDR2 FQNNGV. The CDR3 region has the DNA TGTGCCAGCAGCTTAGAGACTACCTTGGAGCAGTTCTTC. Amino acid sequence: CASSLETTLEQFF.

The V call is TRBV30, the J call TRBJ1-3, with TRBD1 as a possible D gene (6 bases). Trimming took off 0 bases at V and 0 bases at J, with 12 bases between the two ends. The V gene's germline CDR1 is GTSNPN and CDR2 SVGIG (reference sequence). The CDR3 loop spans 16 amino acids. Here the CDR3 reads CAWSVRTVFSGNTIYF. The CDR3, as DNA: TGTGCCTGGAGTGTAAGGACAGTTTTCTCTGGAAACACCATATATTTT.

The chain links TRBV4-1 to TRBJ1-1; no reliable D call. Germline values: CDR1 MGHRA, CDR2 YSYEKL. The CDR3 is 13 amino acids. V dropped 1 base and J dropped 4 bases, with 7 bases sitting between them. The CDR3 DNA sequence: TGCGCCAGCAGCCAAGTGTCCCTCACTGAAGCTTTCTTT. Its translation is CASSQVSLTEAFF.

The chain employs TRBV18 and TRBJ1-5; D is possibly TRBD1 (6 bases). Germline CDR1 reads KGHSH; CDR2 reads LQKENI. The CDR3 loop spans 14 amino acids. V dropped 3 bases and J dropped 3 bases, with 9 bases sitting between them. CDR3 bases: TGTGCCAGCTCACCCACAGGGAACAATCAGCCCCAGCATTTT. Translated, it gives CASSPTGNNQPQHF.

The V gene is TRBV7-2, the J gene TRBJ1-2, with 7 bases identical to TRBD1. V was clipped by 5 bases and J by 2 bases; unmatched bases: 5. The CDR3 loop spans 14 amino acids. Germline CDR1 and CDR2: SGHTA and FQGNSA. CDR3 sequence (DNA): TGTGCCAGCAGCCAGGGGACAGTCAACTATGGCTACACCTTC. Encoded protein: CASSQGTVNYGYTF.

V is TRBV5-1 and J is TRBJ1-4; D ambiguous. The CDR3 contains 16 residues. CDR1 SGHRS and CDR2 YFSETQ come from the germline V gene. Trimming took off 4 bases at V and 6 bases at J, with 19 bases between the two ends. The CDR3 is CASSMGDGFVYEKLFF. The CDR3 DNA is TGCGCCAGCAGCATGGGTGATGGCTTCGTGTATGAAAAACTGTTTTTT.

A note on this clone: The sample has other DNA sequences that encode this CDR3 too. The chain combines TRBV5-4 with TRBJ1-1; D unresolved. This CDR3 spans 13 amino acids. Germline CDR1 reads SGHNT; CDR2 reads YYREEE (reference sequence). The V end was cut by 0 bases, the J end by 1 base, with 4 bases between. This CDR3 reads CASSLGRNTEAFF. The CDR3 coding sequence is TGTGCCAGCAGCTTGGGACGGAACACTGAAGCTTTCTTT.

The CDR3 sequence: CASSSPGQGNTEAFF. For the CDR3, the DNA is TGCGCCAGCAGCTCACCGGGACAGGGGAACACTGAAGCTTTCTTT. The V gene is TRBV5-1, the J gene TRBJ1-1; the match to TRBD1 covers 9 bases. CDR3 length: 15 amino acids. Germline trimming cut 3 bases from V and 1 base from J; bases unmatched to any gene: 4. Germline V lookup: CDR1 SGHRS, CDR2 YFSETQ. Full variable domain (rest looked up from reference TRBV5-1 and TRBJ1-1): KAGVTQTPRYLIKTRGQQVTLSCSPISGHRSVSWYQQTPGQGLQFLFEYFSETQRNKGNFPGRFSGRQFSNSRSEMNVSTLELGDSALYLCASSSPGQGNTEAFFGQGTRLTVV.

The J gene is TRBJ2-4, the V gene TRBV7-9, with D perhaps TRBD2 (5 bases). Germline V CDR1 and CDR2: SEHNR, FQNEAQ (reference sequence). The V and J ends lost 3 bases and 0 bases respectively, with 12 bases between them. The CDR3 runs to 16 residues. In DNA, the CDR3 is TGTGCCAGCAGCTTTATTGGCGGACTAGCCAAAAACATTCAGTACTTC. This gives the protein CASSFIGGLAKNIQYF.

This chain connects TRBV24-1 to TRBJ2-2, with a weak D call TRBD1 (6 bases). This CDR3 comprises 14 residues. Looked up from germline, CDR1 is KGHDR and CDR2 is SFDVKD. Trimming removed 4 bases from V and 4 bases from J, with 9 bases in between. In DNA form, the CDR3 reads TGTGCCACCAGTGACAGGGGAGTCACCGGGGAGCTGTTTTTT. This encodes CATSDRGVTGELFF.

The CDR3 loop is CASSPEGGNYEQYF. The CDR3 region has the DNA TGTGCCAGCAGCCCGGAAGGGGGCAACTACGAGCAGTACTTC. J is TRBJ2-7 and V is TRBV6-6, with 7 nucleotides matching TRBD1. The V gene end was trimmed by 6 bases and the J gene end by 3 bases; junction bases not matched to a gene: 8. CDR3 length: 14 residues. Germline V gives CDR1 MNHNY, CDR2 SVGAGI (reference sequence).

V gene TRBV4-2 combines with J gene TRBJ2-3; D not resolved. V dropped 3 bases and J dropped 4 bases, with 5 bases sitting between them. Germline loops: CDR1 LGHNA, CDR2 YNFKEQ. The CDR3 contains 12 residues. Here the CDR3 DNA reads TGTGCCAGCAGCCATAACGCAGATACGCAGTATTTT. Its translation: CASSHNADTQYF.

The V call is TRBV5-6, the J call TRBJ1-1, with 9 bases matching TRBD1. This CDR3 has 15 residues. The ends lost 0 bases at V and 5 bases at J; junction bases unmatched: 5. Looked up from germline, CDR1 is SGHDT and CDR2 is YYEEEE. The CDR3 DNA sequence: TGTGCCAGCAGCTTGGGGGACAGGGTTTGGACTGAAGCTTTCTTT. Translation: CASSLGDRVWTEAFF. Full variable domain (rest looked up from reference TRBV5-6 and TRBJ1-1): DAGVTQSPTHLIKTRGQQVTLRCSPKSGHDTVSWYQQALGQGPQFIFQYYEEEERQRGNFPDRFSGHQFPNYSSELNVNALLLGDSALYLCASSLGDRVWTEAFFGQGTRLTVV.